The clone carrying this T cell receptor beta chain appeared once. Possible read error: a much larger clone is one base away. The sample is drawn from a study of shared clonotypes between healthy human individuals. Only in-frame clones appear in the TCRdb table, and some are missing; sequencing was by immunoSEQ multiplex PCR. The sample carries 450,000 to 600,000 clones, roughly 78% recorded once. This receptor was obtained from a woman aged 40 to 55 in good health. Some clones in this sample may be carry-over from other donors' samples. Sequenced material: PBMCs.

The CDR3 DNA is TGCGCCAGCAGCCAAGAGGGGCTACTGGGAGAGACCCAGTACTTC. This sequence encodes CASSQEGLLGETQYF. The J gene is TRBJ2-5, the V gene TRBV4-1; D perhaps matches TRBD1 (5 bases). The V gene's germline CDR1 is MGHRA and CDR2 YSYEKL. V was clipped by 0 bases and J by 4 bases, with 12 bases between them. This CDR3 has 15 amino acids.